In this sample, the clone carrying this TCR beta chain turned up once. The data stem from a study of shared clonotypes between healthy human individuals. At the level of the study: In total, the donors were a couple of women and a few men aged 18 to 49. Used for every donor were three CD4 naive, three CD4 memory, two CD8 naive and one CD8 memory plate.

Assay: immunoSEQ multiplex PCR; the TCRdb copy retains only in-frame clones and omits some. The sample lists about 2.1 million clones; roughly 91% were seen once. Germline-derived CDR1 and CDR2 are SGDLS and YYNGEE. The CDR3 spans 14 residues. V lost 3 bases to trimming and J lost 4 bases, with 13 bases between them. CD8 cells classed as naive were CD45RO-negative and positively selected for CCR7, excluding terminally differentiated effector memory CD45RA+ cells. The sequence was collected from a man between 18 and 29 years old in good health. Some clones in this sample may be carry-over from other donors' samples. Material for sequencing was naive CD8+ T cells from PBMCs. The genes are TRBV9 and TRBJ1-2; tentative D call: TRBD1 (6 bases). The CDR3 bases are TGTGCCAGCAGCGAGCACAGGGAAACCTATGGCTACACCTTC. Encoded protein: CASSEHRETYGYTF.